The subject of this entry is one T cell receptor (beta chain). Germline V gene sequence: CDR1 MNHEY, CDR2 SVGAGI. V shed 6 bases, J shed 6 bases, and the junction held 3 bases outside the gene matches. The CDR3 is 13 residues long. Time point noted: peripheral blood 6 weeks after treatment start. These data come from a study of PD-L1 blockade in urothelial cancer. Study-wide context: Male patients with bladder-origin urothelial cancer numbered about 90% of the roughly 29.

Every PCR was spiked with synthetic TCR analog templates. Measured with immunoSEQ multiplex PCR; TCRdb has only the in-frame clones, and not every one. The table has some 50,000 clones, around 85% seen once. The sample was PBMCs, taken around atezolizumab (anti-PD-L1) treatment. V gene TRBV6-5 combines with J gene TRBJ2-1; 9 positions agree with TRBD2. The clonotype originates from a man aged 50 to 59 with urothelial cancer. The CDR3 nucleotides read TGTGCCAGCAGGGCGGGAGGGATCAATGAGCAGTTCTTC. Amino acid sequence: CASRAGGINEQFF.